This T cell receptor (beta chain) was identified during a study of T-cell memory formation after mild COVID-19. Broader study findings: Among CD4+ contracting clones, most were CM and EM, and CD8+ ones EMRA.

The CDR3 runs to 15 residues. With 0 bases removed from V and 7 bases from J, the gap between germline ends came to 12 bases. Germline-derived CDR1 and CDR2 are LGHNA and YNFKEQ. This clonotype came up a few times. Its antigen is not known. One entry per CDR3 protein results from TCRdb running MiXCR on the 5' RACE reads. Among approximately 480,000 distinct CDR3 sequences listed, 15% to 20% were seen once. Sequencing used PBMCs or a T cell subset sorted from them (not recorded which). The chain combines TRBV4-2 with TRBJ1-4, with D possibly TRBD1 on 5 matching bases. The receptor was isolated from an adult woman who had mild COVID-19 (a few samples of this study predate the infection). Cell type and time point are not known. DNA of the CDR3: TGTGCCAGCAGCCAAGATCCCCAGGGTAGTGAAAAACTGTTTTTT. Translation gives CASSQDPQGSEKLFF.